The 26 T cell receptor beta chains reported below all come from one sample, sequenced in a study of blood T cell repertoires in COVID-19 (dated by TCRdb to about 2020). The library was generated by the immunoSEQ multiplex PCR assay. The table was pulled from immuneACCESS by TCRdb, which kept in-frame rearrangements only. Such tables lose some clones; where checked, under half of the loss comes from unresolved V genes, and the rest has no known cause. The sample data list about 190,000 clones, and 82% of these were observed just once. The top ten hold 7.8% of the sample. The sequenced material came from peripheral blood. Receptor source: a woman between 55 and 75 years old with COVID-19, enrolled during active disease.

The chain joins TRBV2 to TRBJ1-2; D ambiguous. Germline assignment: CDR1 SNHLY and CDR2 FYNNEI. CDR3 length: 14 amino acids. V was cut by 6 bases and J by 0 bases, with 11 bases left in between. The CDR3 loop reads CASSREPTNYGYTF. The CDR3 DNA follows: TGTGCCAGCAGCCGGGAGCCCACTAACTATGGCTACACCTTC.

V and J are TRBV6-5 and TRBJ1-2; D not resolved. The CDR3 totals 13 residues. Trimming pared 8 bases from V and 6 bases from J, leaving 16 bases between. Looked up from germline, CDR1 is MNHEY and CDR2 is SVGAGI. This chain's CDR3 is CASGDMGANGYTF. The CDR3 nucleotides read TGTGCCAGCGGCGATATGGGAGCGAATGGCTACACCTTC.

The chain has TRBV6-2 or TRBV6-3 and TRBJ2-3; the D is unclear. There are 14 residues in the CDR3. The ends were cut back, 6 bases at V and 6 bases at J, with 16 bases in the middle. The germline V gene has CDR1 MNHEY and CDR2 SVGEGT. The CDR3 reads CASSPQRISDTQYF. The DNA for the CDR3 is TGTGCCAGCAGCCCCCAGCGAATCAGCGATACGCAGTATTTT.

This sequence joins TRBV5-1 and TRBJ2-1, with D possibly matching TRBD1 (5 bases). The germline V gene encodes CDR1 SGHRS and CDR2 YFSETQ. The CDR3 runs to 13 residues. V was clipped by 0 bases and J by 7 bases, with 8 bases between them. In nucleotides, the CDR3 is TGCGCCAGCAGCTTGGATCAGGGTAATGAGCAGTTCTTC. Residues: CASSLDQGNEQFF.

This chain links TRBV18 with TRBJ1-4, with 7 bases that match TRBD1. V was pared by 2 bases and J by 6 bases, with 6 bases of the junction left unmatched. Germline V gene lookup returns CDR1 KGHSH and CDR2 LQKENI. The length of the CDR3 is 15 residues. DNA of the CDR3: TGTGCCAGCTCACCAGGTATCGGGACAGATGAAAAACTGTTTTTT. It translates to CASSPGIGTDEKLFF.

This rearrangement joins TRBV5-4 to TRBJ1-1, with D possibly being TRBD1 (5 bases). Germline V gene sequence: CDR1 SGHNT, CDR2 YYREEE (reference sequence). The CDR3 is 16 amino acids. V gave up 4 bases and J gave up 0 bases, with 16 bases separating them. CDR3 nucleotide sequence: TGTGCCAGCAGCCATGACGGGGGGACTCTGAACACTGAAGCTTTCTTT. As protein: CASSHDGGTLNTEAFF.

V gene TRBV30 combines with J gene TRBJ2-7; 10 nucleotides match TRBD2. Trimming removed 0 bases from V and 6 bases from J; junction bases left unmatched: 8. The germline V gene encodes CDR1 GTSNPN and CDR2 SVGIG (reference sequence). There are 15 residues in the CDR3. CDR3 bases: TGTGCCTGGAGTGTACGGCTAGCGGGAGATACCGAGCAGTACTTC. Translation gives CAWSVRLAGDTEQYF.

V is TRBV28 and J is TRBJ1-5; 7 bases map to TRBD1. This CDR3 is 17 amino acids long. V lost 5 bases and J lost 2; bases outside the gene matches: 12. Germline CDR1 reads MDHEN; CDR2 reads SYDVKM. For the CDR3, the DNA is TGTGCCAGCAGTACGATACAGGGGCTTTGGGGCAATCAGCCCCAGCATTTT. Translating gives CASSTIQGLWGNQPQHF.

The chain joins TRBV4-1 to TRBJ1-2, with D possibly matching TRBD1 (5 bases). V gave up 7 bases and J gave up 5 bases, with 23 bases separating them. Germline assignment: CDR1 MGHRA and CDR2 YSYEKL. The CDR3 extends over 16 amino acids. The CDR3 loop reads CASNTGETGGFYGYTF. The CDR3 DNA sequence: TGCGCCAGCAATACCGGAGAAACAGGTGGATTTTATGGCTACACCTTC.

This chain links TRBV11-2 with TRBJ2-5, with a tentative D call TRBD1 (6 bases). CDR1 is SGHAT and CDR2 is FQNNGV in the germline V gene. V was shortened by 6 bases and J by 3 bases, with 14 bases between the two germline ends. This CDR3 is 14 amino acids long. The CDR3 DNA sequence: TGTGCCAGCAGTTCCCTCGGGACAAAAGAGACCCAGTACTTC. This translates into CASSSLGTKETQYF.

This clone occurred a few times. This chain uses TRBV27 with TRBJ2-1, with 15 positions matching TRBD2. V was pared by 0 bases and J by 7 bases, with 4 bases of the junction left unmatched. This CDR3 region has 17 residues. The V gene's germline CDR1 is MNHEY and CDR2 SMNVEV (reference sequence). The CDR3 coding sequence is TGTGCCAGCAGTTTATCGGGACTAGCGGGAGGATTAAATGAGCAGTTCTTC. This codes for CASSLSGLAGGLNEQFF.

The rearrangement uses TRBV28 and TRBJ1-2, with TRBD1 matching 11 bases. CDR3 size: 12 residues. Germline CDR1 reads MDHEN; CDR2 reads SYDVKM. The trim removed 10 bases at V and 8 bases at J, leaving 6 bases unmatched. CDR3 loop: CATVGTGGGYTF. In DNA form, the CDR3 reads TGTGCCACCGTAGGGACAGGGGGAGGCTACACCTTC.

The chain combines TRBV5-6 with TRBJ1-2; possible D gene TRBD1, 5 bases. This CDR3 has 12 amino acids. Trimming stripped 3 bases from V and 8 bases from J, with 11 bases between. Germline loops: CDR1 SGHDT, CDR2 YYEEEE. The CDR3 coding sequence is TGTGCCAGCAGCTCCCAGCCAGGGGGCTACACCTTC. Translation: CASSSQPGGYTF. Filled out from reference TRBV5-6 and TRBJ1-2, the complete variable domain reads DAGVTQSPTHLIKTRGQQVTLRCSPKSGHDTVSWYQQALGQGPQFIFQYYEEEERQRGNFPDRFSGHQFPNYSSELNVNALLLGDSALYLCASSSQPGGYTFGSGTRLTVV.

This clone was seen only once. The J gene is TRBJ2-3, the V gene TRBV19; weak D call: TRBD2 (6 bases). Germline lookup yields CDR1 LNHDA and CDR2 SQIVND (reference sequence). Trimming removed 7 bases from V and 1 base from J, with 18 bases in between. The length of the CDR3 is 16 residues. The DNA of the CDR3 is TGTGCCAGTAATTCCCCGGGCGGGGCCCGCACAGATACGCAGTATTTT. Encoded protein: CASNSPGGARTDTQYF. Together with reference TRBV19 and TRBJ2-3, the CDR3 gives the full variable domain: DGGITQSPKYLFRKEGQNVTLSCEQNLNHDAMYWYRQDPGQGLRLIYYSQIVNDFQKGDIAEGYSVSREKKESFPLTVTSAQKNPTAFYLCASNSPGGARTDTQYFGPGTRLTVL.

For the CDR3, the DNA is TGTGCCAGCAGCTCCGGGGTCTCTGGTTTAAGGGGCTACACCTTC. As protein: CASSSGVSGLRGYTF. The chain employs TRBV5-4 and TRBJ1-2; D gene uncertain. Germline CDR1 is SGHNT and CDR2 is YYREEE (reference sequence). The CDR3 runs 15 residues. Trimming removed 3 bases at V and 8 bases at J, with 20 bases between. The full variable domain, completed using reference TRBV5-4 and TRBJ1-2, is ETGVTQSPTHLIKTRGQQVTLRCSSQSGHNTVSWYQQALGQGPQFIFQYYREEENGRGNFPPRFSGLQFPNYSSELNVNALELDDSALYLCASSSGVSGLRGYTFGSGTRLTVV.

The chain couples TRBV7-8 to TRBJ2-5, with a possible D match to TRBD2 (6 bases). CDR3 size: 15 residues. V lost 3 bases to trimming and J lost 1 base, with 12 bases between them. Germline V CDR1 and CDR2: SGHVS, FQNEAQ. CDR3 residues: CASSFNSGGQETQYF. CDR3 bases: TGTGCCAGCAGCTTCAATAGCGGAGGCCAAGAGACCCAGTACTTC.

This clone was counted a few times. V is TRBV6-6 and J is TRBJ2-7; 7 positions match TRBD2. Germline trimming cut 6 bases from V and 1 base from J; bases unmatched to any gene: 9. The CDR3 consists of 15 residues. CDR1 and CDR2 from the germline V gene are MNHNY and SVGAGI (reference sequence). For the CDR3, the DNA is TGTGCCAGCAGGGGAGGGACTACCAAATCCTACGAGCAGTACTTC. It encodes CASRGGTTKSYEQYF.

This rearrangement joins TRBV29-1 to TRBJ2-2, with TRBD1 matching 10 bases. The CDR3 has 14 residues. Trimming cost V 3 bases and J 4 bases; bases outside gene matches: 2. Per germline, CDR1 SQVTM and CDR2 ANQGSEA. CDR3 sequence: CSVDRTGGTGELFF. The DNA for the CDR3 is TGCAGCGTTGACCGGACAGGGGGCACCGGGGAGCTGTTTTTT.

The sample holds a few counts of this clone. The CDR3 nucleotides are TGTGCCAGCAGTCGACAGGAGAACTATGGCTACACCTTC. It encodes CASSRQENYGYTF. The J gene is TRBJ1-2, the V gene TRBV12-3 or TRBV12-4; D perhaps matches TRBD1 (6 bases). V was cut by 5 bases and J by 2 bases, with 9 bases left in between. The CDR3 covers 13 residues.

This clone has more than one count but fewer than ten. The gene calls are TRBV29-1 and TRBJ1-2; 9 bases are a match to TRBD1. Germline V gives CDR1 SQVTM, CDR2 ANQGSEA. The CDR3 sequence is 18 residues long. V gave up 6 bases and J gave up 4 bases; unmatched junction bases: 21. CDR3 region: CSVYLGQGRIKDPYGYTF. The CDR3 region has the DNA TGCAGCGTCTATCTAGGACAGGGGCGGATTAAGGACCCCTATGGCTACACCTTC.

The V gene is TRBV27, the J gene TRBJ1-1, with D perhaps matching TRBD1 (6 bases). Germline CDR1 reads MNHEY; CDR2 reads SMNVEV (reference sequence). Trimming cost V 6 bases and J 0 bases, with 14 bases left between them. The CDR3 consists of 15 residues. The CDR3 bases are TGTGCCAGCAGAACGTTCGGACAGCTGAACACTGAAGCTTTCTTT. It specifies CASRTFGQLNTEAFF.

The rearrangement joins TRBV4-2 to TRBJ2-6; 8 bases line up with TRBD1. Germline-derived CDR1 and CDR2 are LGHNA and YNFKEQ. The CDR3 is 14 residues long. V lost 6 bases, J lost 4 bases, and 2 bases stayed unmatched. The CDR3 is CASRTGDGANVLTF. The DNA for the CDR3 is TGTGCCAGCAGGACAGGGGACGGGGCCAACGTCCTGACTTTC.

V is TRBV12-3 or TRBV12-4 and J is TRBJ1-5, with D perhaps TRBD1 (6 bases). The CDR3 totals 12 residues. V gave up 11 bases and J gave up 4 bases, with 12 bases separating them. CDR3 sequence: CASGTGNQPQHF. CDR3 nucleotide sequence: TGTGCCTCGGGAACAGGGAATCAGCCCCAGCATTTT.

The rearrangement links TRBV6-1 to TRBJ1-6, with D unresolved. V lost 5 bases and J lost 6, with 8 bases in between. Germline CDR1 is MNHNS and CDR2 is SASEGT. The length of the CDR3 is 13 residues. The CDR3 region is CASSSGSNSPLHF. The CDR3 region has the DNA TGTGCCAGCAGTTCCGGGAGTAATTCACCCCTCCACTTT.

The CDR3 loop reads CASSPTVEVGRYGYTF. The DNA for the CDR3 is TGTGCCAGCAGCCCTACCGTTGAGGTCGGTCGGTATGGCTACACCTTC. The chain couples TRBV28 to TRBJ1-2; D not certain. V lost 6 bases to trimming and J lost 5 bases, with 22 bases between them. CDR1 is MDHEN and CDR2 is SYDVKM in the germline V gene. The CDR3 is 16 residues long.

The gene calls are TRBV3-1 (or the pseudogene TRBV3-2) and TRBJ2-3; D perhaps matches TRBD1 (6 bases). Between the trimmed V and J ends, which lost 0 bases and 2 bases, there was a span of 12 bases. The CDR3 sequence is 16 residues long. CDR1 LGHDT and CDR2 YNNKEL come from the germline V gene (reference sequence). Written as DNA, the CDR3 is TGTGCCAGCAGCCAAGAGTCAGGGGATCCCACAGATACGCAGTATTTT. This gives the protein CASSQESGDPTDTQYF.